These 27 T cell receptor beta chains were all obtained from the same sample, sequenced in a study of T cells in women clearing cervical HPV infection. TCRdb's table, derived via immunoSEQ multiplex PCR, lists solely in-frame clones and lacks some. This sample's table reports tens of thousands of clones. Sequenced input: blood buffy coat. All receptors derive from a woman aged 18 to 75 with a cervical HPV16 infection that either progressed to CIN3+ or cleared (not recorded which).

On this clone itself: The read halts 3 residues ahead of the CDR3 end, with the missing end drawn from the germline J gene. The chain links TRBV10-3 to TRBJ2-5, with D possibly matching TRBD1 (5 bases). CDR1 and CDR2 (germline): ENHRY, SYGVKD. The V end lost 8 bases, the J end lost 4 bases, and 20 bases lay between the germline ends. This CDR3 is built from 15 residues. This CDR3 is CAIALRGEMRETQYF. The covered CDR3 bases are TGTGCCATCGCCCTAAGGGGCGAGATGCGAGAGACC.

To note about this clone: The read ends 3 residues shy of where the CDR3 ends; the end is completed using the germline J gene. The chain recombines TRBV30 with TRBJ1-5; tentative D call: TRBD1 (5 bases). The CDR3 contains 15 residues. Germline assignment: CDR1 GTSNPN and CDR2 SVGIG (reference sequence). The V gene lost 3 bases and the J gene lost 0 bases, with 12 bases spanning the gap. The CDR3 loop reads CAWREAGYSNQPQHF. Partial CDR3 DNA: TGTGCCTGGAGGGAGGCAGGGTATAGCAATCAGCCC.

On this clone itself: The read stops 3 residues short of the end of the CDR3; the missing end is completed from the germline J gene. The rearrangement joins TRBV20-1 to TRBJ2-2; D uncertain. Germline assignment: CDR1 DFQATT and CDR2 SNEGSKA (reference sequence). This CDR3 has 14 amino acids. Trimming shortened V by 3 bases and J by 4 bases, and 12 bases separated the two germline ends. Incomplete CDR3 DNA: TGCAGTGCTAGCGACTTTTCGAGCACCGGGGAG. It specifies CSASDFSSTGE. The CDR3 as a whole reads CSASDFSSTGELFF.

As regards this clone: With the read ending 3 residues before the CDR3 end, the germline J gene is used to fill in that end. The V call is TRBV5-6, the J call TRBJ2-3; D is possibly TRBD2 (7 bases). Trimming shortened V by 1 base and J by 8 bases, and 17 bases separated the two germline ends. CDR1 is SGHDT and CDR2 is YYEEEE in the germline V gene. The CDR3 length is 15 residues. CDR3 bases read: TGTGCCAGCAGCTTGACAGGGAAGGGGAGGGCTACG. It codes for CASSLTGKGRAT. The whole CDR3 sequence is CASSLTGKGRATQYF.

Of note for this clone: The read is 3 residues too short to cover the CDR3 end, so that end is filled in from the germline J gene. J is TRBJ1-1 and V is TRBV28, with a possible D match to TRBD1 (6 bases). Germline V gives CDR1 MDHEN, CDR2 SYDVKM. This CDR3 is 16 amino acids long. The DNA read from the CDR3 is TGTGCCAGCAGCGTCCTCGGTCAGGGGCCAACAACCGGA. This gives the protein CASSVLGQGPTTG. The whole CDR3 sequence is CASSVLGQGPTTGAFF.

Worth noting for this clone: The read halts 3 residues ahead of the CDR3 end, with the missing end drawn from the germline J gene. The V call is TRBV7-3, the J call TRBJ2-7, with 8 positions matching TRBD2. There are 17 residues in the CDR3. V gave up 4 bases and J gave up 4 bases; unmatched junction bases: 15. Looked up from germline, CDR1 is SGHTA and CDR2 is FQGTGA. The covered CDR3 bases are TGTGCCAGCAGCTACCTCGCCCTAGGGACTAGGGAATACGAG. The encoded protein is CASSYLALGTREYE. The whole CDR3 protein is CASSYLALGTREYEQYF.

Concerning this clone itself: The CDR3 is cut off 3 residues early in the read; its end comes from the germline J gene. The chain carries TRBV19 and TRBJ1-5, with a possible D match to TRBD1 (5 bases). Between the trimmed V and J ends, which lost 2 bases and 4 bases, there was a span of 9 bases. Germline V lookup: CDR1 LNHDA, CDR2 SQIVND (reference sequence). CDR3 length: 14 amino acids. The CDR3 sequence: CASSIPGGNQPQHF. CDR3 DNA (partial): TGTGCCAGTAGTATACCCGGGGGAAATCAGCCC.

A note on this clone: The CDR3 end falls 3 residues outside the read, so it is completed with the germline J gene. The chain combines TRBV7-3 with TRBJ2-3; tentative D call: TRBD2 (5 bases). Germline loops: CDR1 SGHTA, CDR2 FQGTGA. Trimming removed 5 bases at V and 4 bases at J, with 22 bases between. This CDR3 region has 17 residues. The covered CDR3 bases are TGTGCCAGCAGCCCCCGTGGCTACCCCCTAGCATCAGATACG. This sequence encodes CASSPRGYPLASDT. The entire CDR3 protein is CASSPRGYPLASDTQYF.

On this clone: The sequenced fragment ends 3 residues before the CDR3 boundary, so the rest is inferred from the germline J gene. This chain joins TRBV7-6 and TRBJ1-1; no reliable D call. This CDR3 has 15 amino acids. Trimming left V 5 bases short and J 3 bases short, with 16 bases between. Germline values: CDR1 SGHVS, CDR2 FNYEAQ. The part of the CDR3 DNA that was read is TGTGCCAGCAGCCCCGAGCGAGGCGGATACACTGAA. Translated, it gives CASSPERGGYTE. The CDR3 in its entirety is CASSPERGGYTEAFF.

Of note for this clone: The CDR3 extends 3 residues past the end of the read, so its final part is completed from the germline J gene. This chain uses TRBV18 with TRBJ1-5; D is possibly TRBD1 (5 bases). From germline, CDR1 is KGHSH and CDR2 LQKENI. Trimming removed 1 base at V and 6 bases at J, with 16 bases between. This CDR3 is built from 16 residues. CDR3 residues: CASSPREGRETQPQHF. Incomplete CDR3 DNA: TGTGCCAGCTCACCACGGGAGGGGAGGGAGACTCAGCCC.

About this clone itself: With the read ending 3 residues before the CDR3 end, the germline J gene is used to fill in that end. This sequence joins TRBV2 and TRBJ1-4; TRBD1 might be the D (6 bases). V dropped 0 bases and J dropped 5 bases, with 13 bases sitting between them. The CDR3 has 16 residues. Germline lookup yields CDR1 SNHLY and CDR2 FYNNEI. The CDR3: CASSEAQGQRNEKLFF. CDR3 DNA, as far as it was read: TGTGCCAGCAGTGAAGCGCAGGGACAAAGGAATGAAAAA.

A note on this clone: The CDR3 is cut off 3 residues early in the read; its end comes from the germline J gene. The chain links TRBV3-1 (or the pseudogene TRBV3-2) to TRBJ1-1, with 9 nucleotides matching TRBD1. Germline loops: CDR1 LGHDT, CDR2 YNNKEL (reference sequence). This CDR3 region has 14 residues. The sequenced part of the CDR3 DNA is TGTGCCAGCAGCCTGCAGACAGGGGGTCGGACA. It is translated as CASSLQTGGRT. From start to end, the CDR3 is CASSLQTGGRTAFF.

On this clone: With the read ending 3 residues before the CDR3 end, the germline J gene is used to fill in that end. The chain couples TRBV20-1 to TRBJ2-5; 9 bases fit TRBD1. The V gene's germline CDR1 is DFQATT and CDR2 SNEGSKA (reference sequence). The CDR3 runs 13 residues. The ends lost 6 bases at V and 3 bases at J; junction bases unmatched: 5. CDR3 DNA, as far as it was read: TGCAGTGCGGGGACAGGGATGAAAGAGACC. This sequence encodes CSAGTGMKET. The CDR3, in full, reads CSAGTGMKETQYF.

On this clone itself: The sequenced fragment ends 3 residues before the CDR3 boundary, so the rest is inferred from the germline J gene. V is TRBV19 and J is TRBJ1-6; 8 bases are shared with TRBD1. The junction had 7 bases not matched to a gene; V was cut back by 3 bases and J by 6 bases. CDR3 length: 16 amino acids. The germline CDR1 and CDR2 sequences are LNHDA and SQIVND (reference sequence). The CDR3 loop is CASSIGTGQRNSPLHF. CDR3 DNA (partial): TGTGCCAGTAGTATTGGGACAGGCCAGCGTAATTCACCC.

On this clone itself: The CDR3 extends 3 residues past the end of the read, so its final part is completed from the germline J gene. The gene calls are TRBV7-6 and TRBJ1-2; 11 nucleotides agree with TRBD1. V shed 5 bases and J 2 bases; nucleotides not matched to a gene: 10. The CDR3 loop spans 17 amino acids. Germline-derived CDR1 and CDR2 are SGHVS and FNYEAQ. CDR3 sequence: CASSPEARDRGNYGYTF. The sequenced CDR3 bases are TGTGCCAGCAGCCCAGAGGCCCGGGACAGGGGGAACTATGGC.

As regards this clone: The CDR3 is cut off 3 residues early in the read; its end comes from the germline J gene. The chain uses TRBV7-3 and TRBJ2-7; D might be TRBD2 (6 bases). The CDR3 contains 13 residues. V dropped 8 bases and J dropped 4 bases, with 15 bases sitting between them. Per the germline V gene, CDR1 is SGHTA and CDR2 is FQGTGA. The covered CDR3 bases are TGTGCCAGCTACGGGGGAAGAGGTTACGAG. Its protein is CASYGGRGYE. The full CDR3 protein is CASYGGRGYEQYF.

To note about this clone: Coverage ceases 3 residues before the CDR3 finishes, and the germline J gene fills in the end. The V gene is TRBV19, the J gene TRBJ1-1, with 12 bases lining up with TRBD1. From germline, CDR1 is LNHDA and CDR2 SQIVND (reference sequence). This CDR3 contains 15 residues. V was pared by 3 bases and J by 7 bases, with 6 bases of the junction left unmatched. CDR3 DNA, as far as it was read: TGTGCCAGTAGTATTCTAGGGACAGGGGGCGGTGAA. Protein: CASSILGTGGGE. The whole CDR3 protein reads CASSILGTGGGEAFF.

On this clone: The CDR3 end is not reached by the read, which stops 3 residues before it; the germline J gene fills it in. The rearrangement joins TRBV2 to TRBJ2-1; perhaps TRBD2 as D (5 bases). The length of the CDR3 is 14 residues. Per the germline V gene, CDR1 is SNHLY and CDR2 is FYNNEI. The V and J ends lost 6 bases and 9 bases respectively, with 18 bases between them. CDR3 bases read: TGTGCCAGCAGGTACTCCGGGAAGGCGGGTGAG. It is translated as CASRYSGKAGE. The entire CDR3 protein reads CASRYSGKAGEQFF.

Details on this clone: The CDR3 is cut off 3 residues early in the read; its end comes from the germline J gene. The chain has TRBV30 and TRBJ1-1, with D possibly being TRBD1 (5 bases). This CDR3 region has 14 residues. Germline CDR1 and CDR2: GTSNPN and SVGIG (reference sequence). The germline V and J ends were trimmed by 0 bases and 1 base, with 9 bases remaining between them. The CDR3 sequence is CAWSVIQGNTEAFF. CDR3 bases read: TGTGCCTGGAGTGTTATTCAGGGGAACACTGAA.

For this clone: With the read ending 3 residues before the CDR3 end, the germline J gene is used to fill in that end. V is TRBV6-1 and J is TRBJ2-3, with D perhaps given as TRBD1 or TRBD2 (7 bases each). The germline gives CDR1 MNHNS, CDR2 SASEGT. V was shortened by 2 bases and J by 4 bases, with 13 bases between the two germline ends. The CDR3 spans 15 residues. This CDR3 is CASSEMGGGADTQYF. The covered CDR3 bases are TGTGCCAGCAGTGAAATGGGAGGGGGCGCAGATACG.

Points on this clone: The DNA ends 3 residues before the CDR3 does, and the rest of the CDR3 is filled in from the germline J gene. The chain uses TRBV6-4 and TRBJ2-1; 14 nucleotides align to TRBD2. With 6 bases clipped from V and 8 bases from J, the junction kept 6 bases outside the gene matches. CDR1 and CDR2 from the germline V gene are MRHNA and SNTAGT. The CDR3 extends over 15 amino acids. CDR3 DNA, as far as it was read: TGTGCCAGCAGCCAGACTAGCGGGGGGGCCGATGAG. Encoded protein: CASSQTSGGADE. The whole CDR3 sequence is CASSQTSGGADEQFF.

Points on this clone: The read terminates 3 residues before the CDR3 end, so the remaining end is supplied by the germline J gene. The V call is TRBV2, the J call TRBJ1-3; 7 positions agree with TRBD1. V gave up 3 bases and J gave up 3 bases; unmatched junction bases: 11. Germline V gene lookup returns CDR1 SNHLY and CDR2 FYNNEI. The CDR3 runs to 17 residues. Incomplete CDR3 DNA: TGTGCCAGCAGTGATTTGGACAGGTGGCGAATTGGAAACACC. Translation: CASSDLDRWRIGNT. The complete CDR3 sequence is CASSDLDRWRIGNTIYF.

On this clone: The CDR3 end falls 3 residues outside the read, so it is completed with the germline J gene. The chain combines TRBV20-1 with TRBJ2-5; D is possibly TRBD1 or TRBD2 (7 bases each). Germline V lookup: CDR1 DFQATT, CDR2 SNEGSKA (reference sequence). The V end was cut by 5 bases, the J end by 5 bases, with 18 bases between. The CDR3 covers 14 residues. Partial CDR3 DNA: TGCAGTGCTGGAGGGGGCCTCGGGAGGGAGACC. This encodes CSAGGGLGRET. From start to end, the CDR3 is CSAGGGLGRETQYF.

With regard to this clone: The read ends 3 residues shy of where the CDR3 ends; the end is completed using the germline J gene. This chain connects TRBV19 to TRBJ1-1, with D maybe TRBD1 (6 bases). CDR3 length equals 15 residues. Trimming shortened V by 5 bases and J by 1 base, and 14 bases separated the two germline ends. Germline V gene data show CDR1 as LNHDA and CDR2 as SQIVND (reference sequence). The CDR3 region is CASSPGATTNTEAFF. The covered CDR3 bases are TGTGCCAGTAGTCCAGGGGCCACAACGAACACTGAA.

On this clone itself: The read ends 3 residues shy of where the CDR3 ends; the end is completed using the germline J gene. The chain joins TRBV5-1 to TRBJ1-4; 9 bases line up with TRBD1. CDR3 size: 13 residues. J gave up 8 bases and V 6 bases, and 5 bases lay outside the gene matches. The V gene's germline CDR1 is SGHRS and CDR2 YFSETQ. CDR3 sequence: CASTTGGGEKLFF. The sequenced part of the CDR3 DNA is TGCGCCAGCACGACAGGGGGGGGAGAAAAA.

Turning to this clone: From the germline J gene comes the end of the CDR3, since the read stops 3 residues before it. The chain couples TRBV19 to TRBJ2-2, with TRBD2 identical over 9 bases. This CDR3 has 16 amino acids. In germline, CDR1 is LNHDA, CDR2 SQIVND (reference sequence). Trimming took 5 bases from V and 6 from J; bases not matched to a gene: 10. The CDR3 here is CASSPSGGITAGELFF. Incomplete CDR3 DNA: TGTGCCAGTAGTCCCAGCGGGGGGATAACAGCCGGGGAG.

Worth noting for this clone: The CDR3 end falls 3 residues outside the read, so it is completed with the germline J gene. This chain links TRBV19 with TRBJ2-1, with TRBD1 as a possible D gene (7 bases). The CDR3 is made up of 17 amino acids. V dropped 4 bases and J dropped 4 bases, with 20 bases sitting between them. Germline V gene sequence: CDR1 LNHDA, CDR2 SQIVND (reference sequence). Partial CDR3 DNA: TGTGCCAGTAGTAACCCTCGGACAGGAGGGCTTTACAATGAG. Translation gives CASSNPRTGGLYNE. The complete CDR3 protein is CASSNPRTGGLYNEQFF.